This T cell receptor beta chain was recorded in a study of blood T cell repertoires in COVID-19. Turning to the study itself: Sites in the United States, Italy and Spain provided acute and convalescent COVID-19 samples. T cells, B-cell-depleted T cells, or PBMCs provided the cDNA or gDNA that served as material.

The germline gives CDR1 MGHRA, CDR2 YSYEKL. The CDR3 contains 15 residues. Germline trimming cut 5 bases from V and 5 bases from J; bases unmatched to any gene: 9. Libraries were prepared by immunoSEQ multiplex PCR; TCRdb keeps only in-frame clonotypes and omits some of them. The sample lists a few hundred thousand clones; about nine tenths were seen once. The source of this sequence is a woman aged 40 to 50 who had recovered from COVID-19. V and J are TRBV4-1 and TRBJ1-1, with 9 positions matching TRBD1. The source material was peripheral blood. The CDR3 coding sequence is TGCGCCAGCAGCGCGCCGGGACAGGGTTGGACTGAAGCTTTCTTT. This translates into CASSAPGQGWTEAFF.